Listed here are 25 T cell receptor beta chains from one sample, sequenced in a study of OX40 agonist ivuxolimab in advanced cancers. Profiled with immunoSEQ multiplex PCR; TCRdb holds only in-frame clones, not every one. The repertoire holds tens of thousands of clones, approximately 84% seen once, with 0.95% to 1.5% in the top ten. The sample was CD4+ or CD8+ T cells sorted from blood, taken in a trial of the OX40 agonist ivuxolimab. These receptors originate from an adult with an advanced solid tumor such as melanoma, head and neck, liver or kidney cancer.

V usage is TRBV29-1 and J usage is TRBJ1-5, with TRBD1 as a possible D gene (5 bases). CDR1 SQVTM and CDR2 ANQGSEA come from the germline V gene. The CDR3 has 12 amino acids. Trimming stripped 6 bases from V and 0 bases from J, with 6 bases between. This CDR3 is CSVGHSNQPQHF. CDR3 coding DNA: TGCAGCGTCGGACATAGCAATCAGCCCCAGCATTTT.

In DNA form, the CDR3 reads TGTGCCAGCAGTTTTCCCAGGGGCTATGGCTACACCTTC. Translated, it gives CASSFPRGYGYTF. The rearrangement uses TRBV7-2 and TRBJ1-2, with D possibly TRBD1 on 6 matching bases. Deletions cut 6 bases from V and 4 bases from J, with 12 bases between. Per the germline V gene, CDR1 is SGHTA and CDR2 is FQGNSA. The CDR3 is 13 amino acids.

The sample holds one count of this clone. The CDR3 DNA is TGTGCCAGCTCTCGGACTAGCGGGAGGGCAAGCGAGCAGTACTTC. As protein: CASSRTSGRASEQYF. The chain couples TRBV18 to TRBJ2-7; TRBD2 matches 15 bases. Trimming cost V 6 bases and J 6 bases; bases outside gene matches: 6. This CDR3 has 15 amino acids. The germline V gene encodes CDR1 KGHSH and CDR2 LQKENI.

The J gene is TRBJ2-1, the V gene TRBV7-6; 8 bases are a match to TRBD1. Germline CDR1 and CDR2: SGHVS and FNYEAQ. The CDR3 consists of 14 residues. The junction had 2 bases not matched to a gene; V was cut back by 5 bases and J by 2 bases. The CDR3 coding sequence is TGTGCCAGCAGCCCAGGGGGCGCCTACAATGAGCAGTTCTTC. Protein: CASSPGGAYNEQFF.

The CDR3 DNA is TGTGCCAGCAGCCCAGCTTCTAGCGGGAGAGGATATGAGCAGTTCTTC. Translation gives CASSPASSGRGYEQFF. The chain uses TRBV5-6 and TRBJ2-1, with 10 bases matching TRBD2. The trim removed 4 bases at V and 8 bases at J, leaving 12 bases unmatched. The CDR3 runs to 16 residues. In germline, CDR1 is SGHDT, CDR2 YYEEEE.

V and J are TRBV11-2 and TRBJ2-3; D ambiguous. CDR3 length: 16 residues. The ends were cut back, 0 bases at V and 0 bases at J, with 10 bases in the middle. Germline loops: CDR1 SGHAT, CDR2 FQNNGV. The CDR3 protein is CASSLDPGSSTDTQYF. CDR3 bases: TGTGCCAGCAGCTTAGATCCGGGTTCTAGCACAGATACGCAGTATTTT.

This clone has only a few counts. The chain employs TRBV27 and TRBJ2-1; D not certain. The germline V and J ends were trimmed by 8 bases and 4 bases, with 15 bases remaining between them. The CDR3 totals 14 residues. Germline V gene lookup returns CDR1 MNHEY and CDR2 SMNVEV (reference sequence). This CDR3 reads CASAPDYTYNEQFF. The CDR3 bases are TGTGCCAGCGCTCCGGATTACACGTACAATGAGCAGTTCTTC.

In nucleotides, the CDR3 is TGCAGTGCTAGAGATGGACGGGGTCAGTACTTC. It translates to CSARDGRGQYF. The chain joins TRBV20-1 to TRBJ2-4, with D possibly TRBD2 on 5 matching bases. Germline V gene data show CDR1 as DFQATT and CDR2 as SNEGSKA (reference sequence). Trimming pared 0 bases from V and 12 bases from J, leaving 9 bases between. The CDR3 sequence is 11 residues long.

The V call is TRBV10-2, the J call TRBJ2-7; 7 bases are shared with TRBD2. Germline lookup yields CDR1 WSHSY and CDR2 SAAADI. The CDR3 runs to 13 residues. V trimming: 2 bases; J trimming: 12 bases; junction bases outside the gene matches: 10. CDR3 in DNA: TGCGCCAGCAGTGAGAATGGGGAGGGGTCCCCGTACTTC. It translates to CASSENGEGSPYF.

The chain recombines TRBV29-1 with TRBJ1-2; a weak D match, TRBD1 (5 bases). Germline CDR1 is SQVTM and CDR2 is ANQGSEA. The CDR3 is 15 residues long. Trimming took 0 bases from V and 4 from J, leaving 15 bases between them. The CDR3 sequence: CSVEDRQRTSYGYTF. DNA of the CDR3: TGCAGCGTTGAAGATCGACAGCGAACCTCCTATGGCTACACCTTC.

The chain joins TRBV7-9 to TRBJ1-4; TRBD1 is a possible D gene (6 bases). Between the trimmed V and J ends, which lost 5 bases and 0 bases, there was a span of 10 bases. This CDR3 is built from 15 residues. The germline V gene has CDR1 SEHNR and CDR2 FQNEAQ (reference sequence). The CDR3: CASSPRGPTNEKLFF. Here the CDR3 DNA reads TGTGCCAGCAGCCCCCGGGGGCCAACTAATGAAAAACTGTTTTTT.

J is TRBJ1-1 and V is TRBV19, with 9 bases identical to TRBD1. The CDR3 covers 14 residues. Unmatched junction bases numbered 3, after V lost 3 bases and J lost 4 bases. Germline CDR1 and CDR2: LNHDA and SQIVND (reference sequence). The CDR3 DNA reads as TGTGCCAGTAGTATCCGGGACAGGGCCACTGAAGCTTTCTTT. Encoded protein: CASSIRDRATEAFF.

The chain is built from TRBV5-4 and TRBJ2-7; TRBD2 is a possible D gene (6 bases). The CDR3 is 14 residues long. Germline V CDR1 and CDR2: SGHNT, YYREEE (reference sequence). With 0 bases removed from V and 2 bases from J, the gap between germline ends came to 9 bases. The CDR3 nucleotides read TGTGCCAGCAGCTTGGACCCGGGAGCCTACGAGCAGTACTTC. It is translated as CASSLDPGAYEQYF.

The J gene is TRBJ2-1, the V gene TRBV13; 10 nucleotides align to TRBD2. The CDR3 is 14 amino acids. Germline trimming cut 2 bases from V and 7 bases from J; bases unmatched to any gene: 2. CDR1 is PRHDT and CDR2 is FYEKMQ in the germline V gene (reference sequence). In DNA form, the CDR3 reads TGTGCCAGCAGCTTAATGACTAGCGGGAATGAGCAGTTCTTC. Protein sequence: CASSLMTSGNEQFF. Based on the CDR3 plus reference TRBV13 and TRBJ2-1, the full variable domain is AAGVIQSPRHLIKEKRETATLKCYPIPRHDTVYWYQQGPGQDPQFLISFYEKMQSDKGSIPDRFSAQQFSDYHSELNMSSLELGDSALYFCASSLMTSGNEQFFGPGTRLTVL.

The genes are TRBV11-2 and TRBJ1-2; the D is unclear. This CDR3 is built from 13 residues. V was shortened by 6 bases and J by 7 bases, with 15 bases between the two germline ends. Germline V CDR1 and CDR2: SGHAT, FQNNGV. The CDR3 loop is CASRGTSRVGYTF. The CDR3 coding sequence is TGTGCCAGCAGAGGCACCAGTAGGGTTGGCTACACCTTC.

J is TRBJ1-2 and V is TRBV2; D not resolved. The ends were cut back, 5 bases at V and 3 bases at J, with 10 bases in the middle. The CDR3 totals 13 residues. The germline V gene has CDR1 SNHLY and CDR2 FYNNEI. Here the CDR3 DNA reads TGTGCCAGCAGTCGTTCCAGAGACTATGGCTACACCTTC. Protein: CASSRSRDYGYTF.

The chain has TRBV6-5 and TRBJ1-4, with a weak D call TRBD1 (5 bases). Trimming took off 6 bases at V and 10 bases at J, with 18 bases between the two ends. The CDR3 is 14 amino acids. CDR1 is MNHEY and CDR2 is SVGAGI in the germline V gene. The CDR3 reads CASSPNRNSGKLFF. The CDR3 DNA sequence: TGTGCCAGCAGCCCAAACAGGAATTCTGGAAAACTGTTTTTT.

The V gene is TRBV7-9, the J gene TRBJ1-1, with D tentatively TRBD1 (6 bases). Germline loops: CDR1 SEHNR, CDR2 FQNEAQ (reference sequence). The CDR3 spans 16 residues. V shed 3 bases and J shed 3 bases, with 17 bases lying between them. In nucleotides, the CDR3 is TGTGCCAGCAGCTTCCCGTACAGGGTAGTATACACTGAAGCTTTCTTT. This encodes CASSFPYRVVYTEAFF.

The CDR3 DNA sequence: TGTGCCAGCAGTTTAACAGGGAAAGGCGAGCAGTACTTC. As protein: CASSLTGKGEQYF. V gene TRBV28 combines with J gene TRBJ2-7, with D possibly being TRBD1 (6 bases). The CDR3 is 13 amino acids. V lost 2 bases, J lost 6 bases, and 11 bases lay in between. Germline assignment: CDR1 MDHEN and CDR2 SYDVKM.

This chain connects TRBV19 to TRBJ1-5, with 7 bases identical to TRBD1. This CDR3 region has 14 residues. The V segment lost 5 bases and the J segment 4 bases; nucleotides outside the gene matches: 5. From germline, CDR1 is LNHDA and CDR2 SQIVND (reference sequence). The CDR3 DNA reads as TGTGCCAGTAGTTTAACAGGGGTAAATCAGCCCCAGCATTTT. Translated, it gives CASSLTGVNQPQHF.

The gene calls are TRBV18 and TRBJ1-2; unclear D gene. Between the trimmed V and J ends, which lost 4 bases and 1 base, there was a span of 10 bases. This CDR3 is built from 14 residues. Germline loops: CDR1 KGHSH, CDR2 LQKENI. The CDR3, as DNA: TGTGCCAGCTCACTCGCGCAGATTAACTATGGCTACACCTTC. It codes for CASSLAQINYGYTF. The variable domain in full, completed from reference TRBV18 and TRBJ1-2, reads NAGVMQNPRHLVRRRGQEARLRCSPMKGHSHVYWYRQLPEEGLKFMVYLQKENIIDESGMPKERFSAEFPKEGPSILRIQQVVRGDSAAYFCASSLAQINYGYTFGSGTRLTVV.

The rearrangement links TRBV7-9 to TRBJ2-3; 10 bases map to TRBD2. The trim removed 3 bases at V and 8 bases at J, leaving 8 bases unmatched. Germline assignment: CDR1 SEHNR and CDR2 FQNEAQ (reference sequence). CDR3 length: 15 amino acids. CDR3 in amino acids: CASSLGLAGAGTQYF. For the CDR3, the DNA is TGTGCCAGCAGCTTGGGTCTAGCGGGAGCGGGTACGCAGTATTTT.

About this clone: Within the sample, other DNA sequences also encode this same CDR3. The genes are TRBV7-9 and TRBJ2-7; no firm D call. Germline V CDR1 and CDR2: SEHNR, FQNEAQ (reference sequence). The CDR3 consists of 12 residues. V lost 2 bases and J lost 1, with 3 bases in between. CDR3: CASSLSSYEQYF. Written as DNA, the CDR3 is TGTGCCAGCAGCTTAAGTTCCTACGAGCAGTACTTC.

V is TRBV5-4 and J is TRBJ2-7, with D possibly TRBD1 on 5 matching bases. Germline-derived CDR1 and CDR2 are SGHNT and YYREEE (reference sequence). The CDR3 runs to 14 residues. Trimming removed 3 bases from V and 2 bases from J, with 12 bases in between. CDR3 in amino acids: CASSSYRPTYEQYF. The CDR3 DNA sequence: TGTGCCAGCAGCTCATACAGGCCTACCTACGAGCAGTACTTC.

The chain uses TRBV6-5 and TRBJ1-2; possibly TRBD1 for D (5 bases). This CDR3 is 15 amino acids long. Trimming left V 0 bases short and J 6 bases short, with 14 bases between. Per germline, CDR1 MNHEY and CDR2 SVGAGI. CDR3 loop: CASSYSERGTDGYTF. The CDR3 coding sequence is TGTGCCAGCAGTTACTCGGAGAGGGGAACGGATGGCTACACCTTC.